These 11 T cell receptor beta chains originate from one sample sequenced in a study of blood T cells in healthy people across ages. Primed by a sample-barcoded 5' primer and a J-beta primer mix, a second PCR proceeded for 7 to 11 cycles. MiXCR, run by TCRdb on the 5' RACE reads, gives a single entry per CDR3 protein. The profile shows about 1.6 million distinct CDR3 sequences, about 35% of them singletons. The sample taken for sequencing was blood. These receptors were obtained from a woman aged 25-40 years in good health.

The chain is built from TRBV10-2 and TRBJ1-1; D ambiguous. The CDR3 consists of 12 residues. The germline V gene has CDR1 WSHSY and CDR2 SAAADI. V lost 3 bases to trimming and J lost 7 bases, with 9 bases between them. CDR3 DNA: TGCGCCAGCAGTGACCTGGACCTTGAAGCTTTCTTT. Translating it yields CASSDLDLEAFF.

There are a few counts of this clonotype. J is TRBJ2-3 and V is TRBV7-2; D gene uncertain. Germline V gene lookup returns CDR1 SGHTA and CDR2 FQGNSA. Trimming removed 7 bases from V and 12 bases from J, with 17 bases in between. The CDR3 sequence is 12 residues long. The CDR3 DNA is TGTGCCAGCAACAACCGAGCCTCAGGACAGTATTTT. It yields the protein CASNNRASGQYF.

The chain carries TRBV27 and TRBJ2-1; possibly TRBD2 for D (6 bases). Trimming cost V 2 bases and J 5 bases, with 19 bases left between them. CDR1 and CDR2 (germline): MNHEY, SMNVEV (reference sequence). This CDR3 is built from 17 residues. The DNA for the CDR3 is TGTGCCAGCAGTTTAGTCAACCGCGGGGAAGGCCACAATGAGCAGTTCTTC. Translation: CASSLVNRGEGHNEQFF.

Points on this clonotype: A read error may be the cause here, since a much bigger clone is one base away. The chain is built from TRBV29-1 and TRBJ2-5; TRBD1 is a possible D gene (6 bases). The germline gives CDR1 SQVTM, CDR2 ANQGSEA. The CDR3 totals 14 residues. The CDR3 sequence is CSIEEFDRQETQYF. The DNA of the CDR3 is TGCAGCATTGAAGAATTCGACAGGCAAGAGACCCAGTACTTC.

This clonotype was observed once. This sequence joins TRBV5-1 and TRBJ1-2, with D maybe TRBD1 (6 bases). Germline CDR1 is SGHRS and CDR2 is YFSETQ. The CDR3 has 14 residues. V was cut by 2 bases and J by 2 bases, with 10 bases left in between. The CDR3 DNA is TGCGCCAGCAGCTTACCAGGGGAGAACTATGGCTACACCTTC. This encodes CASSLPGENYGYTF. The full variable domain, its missing parts supplied by reference TRBV5-1 and TRBJ1-2, is KAGVTQTPRYLIKTRGQQVTLSCSPISGHRSVSWYQQTPGQGLQFLFEYFSETQRNKGNFPGRFSGRQFSNSRSEMNVSTLELGDSALYLCASSLPGENYGYTFGSGTRLTVV.

Only a few counts were recorded for this clonotype. V usage is TRBV5-1 and J usage is TRBJ2-3, with TRBD2 matching 10 bases. The V segment lost 4 bases and the J segment 1 base; nucleotides outside the gene matches: 9. The length of the CDR3 is 17 residues. The germline V gene has CDR1 SGHRS and CDR2 YFSETQ. DNA for the CDR3: TGCGCCAGCAGCCTGGAGTGGACTAGCGGCCGCACAGATACGCAGTATTTT. Translating gives CASSLEWTSGRTDTQYF.

In the case of this clonotype: One end of the junction does not line up with germline, which may come from a read error. The gene calls are TRBV28 and TRBJ2-7; 11 nucleotides match TRBD2. This CDR3 contains 14 residues. Germline CDR1 reads MDHEN; CDR2 reads SYDVKM. In DNA, the CDR3 is TGTACCAGCAGTTTACTAGCGGGGGCTGACGAGCAGTACTTC. Protein product: CTSSLLAGADEQYF.

The V call is TRBV12-3 or TRBV12-4, the J call TRBJ2-3; no definite D call. The CDR3 covers 12 residues. V lost 6 bases, J lost 11 bases, and 15 bases lay in between. The CDR3 region is CASRESTDVQYF. CDR3 nucleotides: TGTGCCAGCAGAGAAAGTACAGATGTGCAGTATTTT.

This clonotype was recorded at least ten times. The chain combines TRBV15 with TRBJ2-5; TRBD2 aligns across 7 bases. The V and J ends lost 5 bases and 5 bases, in that order; junction bases with no gene match: 8. The CDR3 covers 14 residues. Germline CDR1 LNHNV, CDR2 YYDKDF (reference sequence). The CDR3 DNA reads as TGTGCCACCAGCCTGGGAGGGGTGCAGGAGACCCAGTACTTC. Translated, it gives CATSLGGVQETQYF.

The chain employs TRBV11-2 and TRBJ2-3; D unclear. Trimming shortened V by 4 bases and J by 4 bases, and 9 bases separated the two germline ends. This CDR3 has 13 residues. Germline V gene sequence: CDR1 SGHAT, CDR2 FQNNGV. Written as DNA, the CDR3 is TGTGCCAGCAGCTGGGTTGTGGCAGATACGCAGTATTTT. Its translation is CASSWVVADTQYF.

The chain carries TRBV4-2 and TRBJ2-1, with D possibly being TRBD2 (5 bases). CDR1 and CDR2 (germline): LGHNA, YNFKEQ. V was cut by 3 bases and J by 3 bases, with 12 bases left in between. The CDR3 length is 15 residues. CDR3 protein: CASSHDTRDYNEQFF. In DNA form, the CDR3 reads TGTGCCAGCAGCCATGATACTAGGGACTACAATGAGCAGTTCTTC.